This T cell receptor (beta chain) was retrieved from a study of Ad26.COV2.S vaccination and SARS-CoV-2 variants. Whole-study context: The vaccine Ad26.COV2.S was put into the muscle once, or twice with 56 days between.

Method: immunoSEQ multiplex PCR; TCRdb's copy keeps in-frame clones and lacks some. The table includes hundreds of thousands of clones, about 88% detected once. Treatment here: around 19 received Ad26.COV2.S at low or high dose, single or two shots; several received placebo; per-sample allocation not given. Sampling occurred on day 63 after the first vaccine or placebo injection. This receptor was taken from a person aged 18-65 years who received the Ad26.COV2.S COVID-19 vaccine or a placebo. This specimen consisted of peripheral blood, obtained in a trial of Ad26.COV2.S vaccine versus placebo.

CDR3 region: CASRRQGPSEQYF. The CDR3 DNA reads TGTGCCAGCAGGAGACAGGGACCGAGCGAGCAGTACTTC. The J gene is TRBJ2-7, the V gene TRBV6-5; 7 bases map to TRBD1. The CDR3 is 13 amino acids. Germline V gene sequence: CDR1 MNHEY, CDR2 SVGAGI. V shed 6 bases and J 6 bases; nucleotides not matched to a gene: 8.